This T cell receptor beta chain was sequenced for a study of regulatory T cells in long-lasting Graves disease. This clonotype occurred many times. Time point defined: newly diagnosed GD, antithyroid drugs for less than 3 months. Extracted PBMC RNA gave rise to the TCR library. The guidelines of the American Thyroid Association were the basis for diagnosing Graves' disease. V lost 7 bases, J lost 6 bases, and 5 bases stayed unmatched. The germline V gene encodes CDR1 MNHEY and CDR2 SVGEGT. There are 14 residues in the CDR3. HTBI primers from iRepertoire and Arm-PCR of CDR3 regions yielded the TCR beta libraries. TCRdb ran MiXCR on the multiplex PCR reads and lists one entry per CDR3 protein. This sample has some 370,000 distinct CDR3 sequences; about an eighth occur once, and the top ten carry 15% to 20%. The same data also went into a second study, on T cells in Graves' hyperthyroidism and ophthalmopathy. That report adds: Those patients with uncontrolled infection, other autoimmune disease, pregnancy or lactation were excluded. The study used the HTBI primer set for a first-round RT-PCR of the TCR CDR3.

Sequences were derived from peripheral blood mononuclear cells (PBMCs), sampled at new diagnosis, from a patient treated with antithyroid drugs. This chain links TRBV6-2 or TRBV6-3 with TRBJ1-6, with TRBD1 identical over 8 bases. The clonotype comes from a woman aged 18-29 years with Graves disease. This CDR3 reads CASTRTGSNSPLHF. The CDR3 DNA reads TGTGCCAGCACCAGGACAGGGAGTAATTCACCCCTCCACTTT.